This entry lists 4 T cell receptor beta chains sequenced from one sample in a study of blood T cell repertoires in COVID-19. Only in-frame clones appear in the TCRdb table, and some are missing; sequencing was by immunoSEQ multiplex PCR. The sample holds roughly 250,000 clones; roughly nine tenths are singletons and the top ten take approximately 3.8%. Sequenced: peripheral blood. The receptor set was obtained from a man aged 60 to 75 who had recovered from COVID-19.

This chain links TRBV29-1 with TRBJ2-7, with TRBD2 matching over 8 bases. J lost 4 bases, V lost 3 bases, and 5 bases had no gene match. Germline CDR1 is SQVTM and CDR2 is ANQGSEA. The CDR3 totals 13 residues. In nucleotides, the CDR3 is TGCAGCGTTGAGCTAGCGGGCCTTTACGAGCAGTACTTC. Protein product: CSVELAGLYEQYF.

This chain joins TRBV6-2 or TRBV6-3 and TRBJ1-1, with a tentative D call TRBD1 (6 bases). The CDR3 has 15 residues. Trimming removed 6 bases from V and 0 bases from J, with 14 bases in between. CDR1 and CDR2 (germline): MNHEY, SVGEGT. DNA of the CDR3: TGTGCCAGCAGCGAGCGTACAGGGTTGAACACTGAAGCTTTCTTT. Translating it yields CASSERTGLNTEAFF.

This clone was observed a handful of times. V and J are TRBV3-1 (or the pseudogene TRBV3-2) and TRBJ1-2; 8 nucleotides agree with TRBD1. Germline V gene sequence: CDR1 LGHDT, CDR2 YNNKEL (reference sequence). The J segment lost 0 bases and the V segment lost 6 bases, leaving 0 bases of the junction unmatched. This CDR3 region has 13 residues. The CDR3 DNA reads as TGTGCCAGCAGGGGACAGGCTAACTATGGCTACACCTTC. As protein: CASRGQANYGYTF.

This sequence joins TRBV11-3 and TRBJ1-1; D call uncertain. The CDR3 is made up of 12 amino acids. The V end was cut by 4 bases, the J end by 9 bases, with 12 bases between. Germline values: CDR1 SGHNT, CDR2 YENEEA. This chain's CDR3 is CASSSGLGKAFF. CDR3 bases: TGTGCCAGCAGCTCCGGACTGGGGAAAGCTTTCTTT.